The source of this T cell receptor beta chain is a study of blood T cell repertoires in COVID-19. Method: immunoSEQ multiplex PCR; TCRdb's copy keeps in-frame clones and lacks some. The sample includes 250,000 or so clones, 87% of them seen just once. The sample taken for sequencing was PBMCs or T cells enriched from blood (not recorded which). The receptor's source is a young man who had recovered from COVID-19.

In DNA, the CDR3 is TGTGCCAGCAGTGACGGGGACTGGAGCTCCTACGAGCAGTACTTC. Amino acids: CASSDGDWSSYEQYF. The rearrangement joins TRBV6-1 to TRBJ2-7, with D maybe TRBD2 (6 bases). The length of the CDR3 is 15 residues. Germline-derived CDR1 and CDR2 are MNHNS and SASEGT. V dropped 3 bases and J dropped 0 bases, with 12 bases sitting between them.